This T cell receptor beta chain was captured in a study of CD4 T cells in relation to SARS-CoV-2 and coronaviruses. Whole-study context: ViraFEST: roughly 10-day antigen culture of PBMCs, then TCR beta CDR3 sequencing. The negative reference was HIV-1 Nef peptide pool or peptide-free culture.

The CDR3 consists of 14 residues. V was clipped by 5 bases and J by 8 bases; unmatched bases: 11. CDR1 and CDR2 from the germline V gene are SGHTA and FQGNSA. The unexposed donors gave CD4+ T cells in about 2011-2018, prior to COVID-19. CD4+ T cells were isolated from the cells after around eleven days of culture. Cultures held roughly 2 million PBMCs per well with around 10 IU/ml IL-2. This clone was counted between two and nine times. Antigen unknown. Method: immunoSEQ multiplex PCR; TCRdb's copy keeps in-frame clones and lacks some. This table has about 19,000 clones, 75% to 85% appearing once. The V gene is TRBV7-2, the J gene TRBJ1-2; 7 positions match TRBD1. This TCR derives from a human donor in good health. Sequencing input: CD4+ T cells from PBMCs, cultured in vitro. The CDR3 DNA reads as TGTGCCAGCAGCGTCCTGCAGGGGGTGAAGGGCTACACCTTC. As protein: CASSVLQGVKGYTF.